A selection of T cell receptor beta chains follows, all from one sample in a study of Siglec-9 on CD8 T cells in melanoma. The repertoire was sequenced with immunoSEQ multiplex PCR; TCRdb's copy has only in-frame clones and lacks some. Of around 39,000 clones listed, 84% are singletons. Input material: Siglec-9- CD8+ T cells sorted from blood. Source of these receptors: a human donor in good health. The CDR3 runs from the conserved cysteine through the conserved F or W. A D gene is named only where the DNA matches it firmly. For some rows the clone size is stated as once, few or many, or as a class when expanded; others skip it.

V	J	D	size	DNA	CDR3
TRBV28	TRBJ1-5	.	.	TGTGCCAGCAGTTCGCCCCAGCATTTT	CASSSPQHF
TRBV4-1	TRBJ2-7	.	.	TGCGCCAGCTCCCTAGGCCTAGGGGGGAGCTCCTACGAGCAGTACTTC	CASSLGLGGSSYEQYF
TRBV28	TRBJ2-7	.	few	TGTGCCAGCAGTTTAGCCGCACTCCGGGAAAACGAGCAGTACTTC	CASSLAALRENEQYF
TRBV29-1	TRBJ2-1	.	.	TGCAGCGTTGAAGATACGGCAGATGAGCAGTTCTTC	CSVEDTADEQFF
TRBV6-4	TRBJ2-5	TRBD2	.	TGTGCCAGCAGTGAGGCAGCGGGGGGGCAAGAGACCCAGTACTTC	CASSEAAGGQETQYF
TRBV7-9	TRBJ2-5	TRBD1	.	TGTGCCAGCAGCCGGACAGGTCAAGAGACCCAGTACTTC	CASSRTGQETQYF
TRBV19	TRBJ2-7	TRBD1	.	TGTGCCAGTAGCTTGGGACAGGGATCCGAGCAGTACTTC	CASSLGQGSEQYF
TRBV5-1	TRBJ2-2	TRBD1	.	TGCGCCAGCAGCCATGGACAGGGTTGGACCGGGGAGCTGTTTTTT	CASSHGQGWTGELFF
TRBV4-1	TRBJ2-1	.	.	TGCGCCAGCAGCCAAGGCCTAGGGGAAGAGTTCTTC	CASSQGLGEEFF
TRBV29-1	TRBJ2-7	.	.	TGCAGCGTTGAAGGGGGTCCCTACGAGCAGTACTTC	CSVEGGPYEQYF
TRBV7-9	TRBJ2-7	TRBD1	.	TGTGCCAGCAGCTTAGGACAGGGGAAGCAGTACTTC	CASSLGQGKQYF
TRBV18	TRBJ2-1	TRBD1	.	TGTGCCAGCCCCACCTCACAGGGGTCGGACAATGAGCAGTTCTTC	CASPTSQGSDNEQFF
TRBV9	TRBJ1-2	TRBD1	.	TGTGCCAGCAGCGTCCGGGACAGGCATGGCTACACCTTC	CASSVRDRHGYTF
TRBV29-1	TRBJ2-1	.	.	TGCAGCGTTGAGGTGTTCTCCTACAATGAGCAGTTCTTC	CSVEVFSYNEQFF
TRBV28	TRBJ2-5	.	.	TGTGCCAGCAGTCCCAGTTCTATAAAGACCCAGTACTTC	CASSPSSIKTQYF
TRBV13	TRBJ2-7	TRBD1	.	TGTGCCATCAGGGGGACAGGGGACCACGAGCAGTACTTC	CAIRGTGDHEQYF
TRBV7-9	TRBJ2-3	TRBD2	.	TGTGCCAGCAGCCCACGACTAGCGGGGGTCTGGACAGATACGCAGTATTTT	CASSPRLAGVWTDTQYF
TRBV28	TRBJ1-1	.	few	TGTGCCAGCAGTTTTATGGCTCTCCCGAGCCCTGAAGCTTTCTTT	CASSFMALPSPEAFF
TRBV27	TRBJ2-5	TRBD2	.	TGTGCCAGCAGCCTAACTAGCGGGGGGGAGGAGACCCAGTACTTC	CASSLTSGGEETQYF
TRBV7-8	TRBJ2-7	.	.	TGTGCCAGCAGCCCCCCGGACTCCGCCTACGAGCAGTACTTC	CASSPPDSAYEQYF
TRBV11-3	TRBJ2-3	TRBD2	.	TGTGCCAGCAGCTGGGGACTAGCGGGGGGGCCCATAGATACGCAGTATTTT	CASSWGLAGGPIDTQYF
TRBV28	TRBJ2-1	.	once	TGTGCCAGCAGCCCCAGGTTATTCGGTGAGCAGTTCTTC	CASSPRLFGEQFF
TRBV5-1	TRBJ1-1	.	.	TGCGCCAGCAGCCAGAGGGGGGAAACTGAAGCTTTCTTT	CASSQRGETEAFF
TRBV29-1	TRBJ2-7	TRBD2	.	TGCAGCGTTGAAGGGGCTAGCGGAACCTACGAGCAGTACTTC	CSVEGASGTYEQYF
TRBV21-1	TRBJ2-1	.	.	TGTGCCAGCAGCAAAGAGGTCGGACTAGCGGGGCTTATCTACAATGAGCAGTTCTTC	CASSKEVGLAGLIYNEQFF
TRBV16	TRBJ2-7	TRBD1	.	TGTGCCAGCAGGGGGTGGGGACAGAACTACGAGCAGTACTTC	CASRGWGQNYEQYF
TRBV6-5	TRBJ2-7	TRBD1	.	TGTGCCACCCAGGGGGAGCTCTACGAGCAGTACTTC	CATQGELYEQYF
TRBV19	TRBJ2-7	TRBD2	.	TGTGCCAGTAGTATGGCACTAGCGGGAGTATACGAGCAGTACTTC	CASSMALAGVYEQYF
TRBV7-3	TRBJ1-1	.	.	TGTGCCAGCAGCCCCGACGGGGCAGGAGGCACTGAAGCTTTCTTT	CASSPDGAGGTEAFF
TRBV28	TRBJ2-1	TRBD2	.	TGTGCCAGCAGTTTACACTGGACTAGCGGGCCTTACAATGAGCAGTTCTTC	CASSLHWTSGPYNEQFF
TRBV6-1	TRBJ2-3	TRBD2	.	TGTGCCAGCAGTGAAAACGGGGGGGGGCAAGATACGCAGTATTTT	CASSENGGGQDTQYF
TRBV5-4	TRBJ2-7	.	.	TGTGCCAGCAGCTTTAGGGGTGCCTACGAGCAGTACTTC	CASSFRGAYEQYF
TRBV6-5	TRBJ1-2	.	.	TGTGCCAGCAGTGGACTAGCCAACTATGGCTACACCTTC	CASSGLANYGYTF
TRBV7-2	TRBJ2-7	.	.	TGTGCCATTTTAGGGTCCGTTGGGTACGAGCAGTACTTC	CAILGSVGYEQYF
TRBV11-2	TRBJ2-3	TRBD2	once	TGTGCCAGCAGCACCGTAGCGGGAGGTCGCACAGATACGCAGTATTTT	CASSTVAGGRTDTQYF
TRBV5-4	TRBJ2-3	.	.	TGTGCCAGCAGCTTTGACACAGATACGCAGTATTTT	CASSFDTDTQYF
TRBV27	TRBJ2-1	.	.	TGTGCCAGCAGTTCGGACCTCCACAATGAGCAGTTCTTC	CASSSDLHNEQFF
TRBV14	TRBJ2-1	.	.	TGTGCCAGCAGCCAATATGACGGACAAGGCAATGAGCAGTTCTTC	CASSQYDGQGNEQFF
TRBV27	TRBJ2-7	TRBD2	.	TGTGCCAGCAGTTTAGGTGGGAGGGCGACCTACGAGCAGTACTTC	CASSLGGRATYEQYF
TRBV5-1	TRBJ2-3	.	.	TGCGCCAGCAGCTCGGATCTTGGCCCAGATACGCAGTATTTT	CASSSDLGPDTQYF
TRBV5-1	TRBJ2-7	TRBD1	.	TGCGCCAGCAGCGATGGACAGGGCCTCAGCTCCTACGAGCAGTACTTC	CASSDGQGLSSYEQYF
TRBV11-2	TRBJ2-1	TRBD2	.	TGTGCCAGCAGCTCGACTAGCGGGGGGCGTGTCCGCAATGAGCAGTTCTTC	CASSSTSGGRVRNEQFF
TRBV9	TRBJ2-3	TRBD2	.	TGTGCCAGCAGCGTAGTGACTAGCGGGTGGGGCACAGATACGCAGTATTTT	CASSVVTSGWGTDTQYF
TRBV4-1	TRBJ2-1	.	.	TGCGCCAGCAGCCAAGATTTGGAAATCGAGCAGTTCTTC	CASSQDLEIEQFF
TRBV7-9	TRBJ2-1	TRBD2	few	TGTGCCAGCAGCGCTAGCGGGGGGGCAAGGAATGAGCAGTTCTTC	CASSASGGARNEQFF
TRBV4-1	TRBJ1-3	.	.	TGCGCCAGCAGCCCTATTAGACAGGATTACTCTGGAAACACCATATATTTT	CASSPIRQDYSGNTIYF
TRBV2	TRBJ2-7	.	once	TGTGCCAGCAGTGAACCTCACCGACAGCAAAGCTACGAGCAGTACTTC	CASSEPHRQQSYEQYF
TRBV5-4	TRBJ2-7	TRBD1	.	TGTGCCAGCAGCGTACGGACAGGATTGAGCTCCTACGAGCAGTACTTC	CASSVRTGLSSYEQYF
TRBV7-9	TRBJ2-1	.	.	TGTGCCAGCAGCTTACCGGGAAACAATGAGCAGTTCTTC	CASSLPGNNEQFF
TRBV30	TRBJ2-7	.	.	TGTGCCTGGAGTGTACAACGCTACGAGCAGTACTTC	CAWSVQRYEQYF
TRBV4-1	TRBJ2-6	.	once	TGCGCCAGCAGCCAAGAGGATGTCAGGGTAGCCTCTGGGGCCAACGTCCTGACTTTC	CASSQEDVRVASGANVLTF
TRBV7-9	TRBJ2-7	.	.	TGTGCCAGCAGCCCTGGCAGCTACGAGCAGTACTTC	CASSPGSYEQYF